Shown below are 3 T cell receptor beta chains from a single sample sequenced in a study of T cell responses to AZD1222 COVID-19 vaccine. The protocol was immunoSEQ multiplex PCR, while the TCRdb copy is restricted to in-frame clones and leaves out a portion. The repertoire holds 150,000 to 200,000 clones, with roughly 88% as singletons. Specimen: peripheral blood, collected 28 days after the second AZD1222 dose. The source is an adult who received the AZD1222 COVID-19 vaccine.

J is TRBJ2-2 and V is TRBV6-5; TRBD1 matches at 8 bases. CDR3 length equals 14 residues. Losses at the gene ends were 11 bases for V and 5 bases for J; bases not matched to a gene: 10. The germline V gene has CDR1 MNHEY and CDR2 SVGAGI. The CDR3 region is CAARKTGETGELFF. The CDR3 DNA follows: TGTGCCGCGAGGAAGACAGGGGAAACCGGGGAGCTGTTTTTT.

This clone was recorded only once. The CDR3 reads CAISSLETGGRDTQYF. DNA of the CDR3: TGTGCCATCAGTTCCCTAGAAACAGGGGGACGAGATACGCAGTATTTT. The gene calls are TRBV10-3 and TRBJ2-3, with 8 bases that match TRBD1. The CDR3 has 16 residues. V gave up 5 bases and J gave up 5 bases; unmatched junction bases: 12. CDR1 is ENHRY, CDR2 SYGVKD, per germline.

V is TRBV10-1 and J is TRBJ2-1; the D is unclear. Trimming pared 0 bases from V and 0 bases from J, leaving 3 bases between. CDR1 and CDR2 from the germline V gene are WNHNN and SYGVQD (reference sequence). The CDR3 contains 14 residues. DNA of the CDR3: TGCGCCAGCAGTGAGTCAATCTCCTACAATGAGCAGTTCTTC. Translated: CASSESISYNEQFF.